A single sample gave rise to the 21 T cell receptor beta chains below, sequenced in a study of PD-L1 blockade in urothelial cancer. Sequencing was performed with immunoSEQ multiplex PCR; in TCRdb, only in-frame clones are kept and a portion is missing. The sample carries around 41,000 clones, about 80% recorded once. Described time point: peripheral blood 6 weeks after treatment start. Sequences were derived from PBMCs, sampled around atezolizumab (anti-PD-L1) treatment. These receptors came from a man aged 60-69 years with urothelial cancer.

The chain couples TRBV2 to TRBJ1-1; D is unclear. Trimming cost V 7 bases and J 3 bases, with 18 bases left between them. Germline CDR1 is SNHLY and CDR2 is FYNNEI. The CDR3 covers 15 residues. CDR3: CASMLDNQPHTEAFF. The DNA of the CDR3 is TGTGCCAGCATGCTCGACAATCAGCCGCACACTGAAGCTTTCTTT. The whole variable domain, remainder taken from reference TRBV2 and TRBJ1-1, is EPEVTQTPSHQVTQMGQEVILRCVPISNHLYFYWYRQILGQKVEFLVSFYNNEISEKSEIFDDQFSVERPDGSNFTLKIRSTKLEDSAMYFCASMLDNQPHTEAFFGQGTRLTVV.

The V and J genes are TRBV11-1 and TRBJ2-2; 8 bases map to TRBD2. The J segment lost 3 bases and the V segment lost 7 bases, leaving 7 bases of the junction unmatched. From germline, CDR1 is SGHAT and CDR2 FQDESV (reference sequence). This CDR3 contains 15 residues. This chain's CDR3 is CASTPLRGDTGELFF. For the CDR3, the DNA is TGTGCCAGCACCCCATTGCGGGGGGACACCGGGGAGCTGTTTTTT.

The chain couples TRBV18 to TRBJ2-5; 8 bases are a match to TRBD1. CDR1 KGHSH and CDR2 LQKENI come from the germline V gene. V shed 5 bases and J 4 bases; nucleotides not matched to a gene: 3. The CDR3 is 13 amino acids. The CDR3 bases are TGTGCCAGCTCATACACAGGGGGAGAGACCCAGTACTTC. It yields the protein CASSYTGGETQYF.

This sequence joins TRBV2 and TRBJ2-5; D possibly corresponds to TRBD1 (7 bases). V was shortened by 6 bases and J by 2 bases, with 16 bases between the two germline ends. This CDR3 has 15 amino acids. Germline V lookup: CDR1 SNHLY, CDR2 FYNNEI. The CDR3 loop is CASREGQWGQETQYF. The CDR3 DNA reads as TGTGCCAGCAGGGAGGGACAGTGGGGACAAGAGACCCAGTACTTC.

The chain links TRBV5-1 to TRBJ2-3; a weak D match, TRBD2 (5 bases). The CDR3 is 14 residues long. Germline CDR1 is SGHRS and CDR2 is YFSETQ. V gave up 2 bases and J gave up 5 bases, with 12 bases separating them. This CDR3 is CASSFSGGGDTQYF. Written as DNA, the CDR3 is TGCGCCAGCAGCTTCAGCGGAGGTGGAGATACGCAGTATTTT. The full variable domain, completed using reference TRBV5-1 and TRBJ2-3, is KAGVTQTPRYLIKTRGQQVTLSCSPISGHRSVSWYQQTPGQGLQFLFEYFSETQRNKGNFPGRFSGRQFSNSRSEMNVSTLELGDSALYLCASSFSGGGDTQYFGPGTRLTVL.

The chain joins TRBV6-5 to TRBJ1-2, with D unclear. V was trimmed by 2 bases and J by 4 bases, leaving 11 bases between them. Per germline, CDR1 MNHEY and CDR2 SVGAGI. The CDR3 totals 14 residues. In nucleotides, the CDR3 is TGTGCCAGCAGTTACGGAGGCGTTGGCTATGGCTACACCTTC. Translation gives CASSYGGVGYGYTF.

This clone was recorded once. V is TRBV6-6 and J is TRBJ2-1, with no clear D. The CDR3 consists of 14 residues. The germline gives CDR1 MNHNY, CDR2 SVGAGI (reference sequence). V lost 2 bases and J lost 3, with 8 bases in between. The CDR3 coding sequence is TGTGCCAGCAGTTACGTGCCAGTCTACAATGAGCAGTTCTTC. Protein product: CASSYVPVYNEQFF.

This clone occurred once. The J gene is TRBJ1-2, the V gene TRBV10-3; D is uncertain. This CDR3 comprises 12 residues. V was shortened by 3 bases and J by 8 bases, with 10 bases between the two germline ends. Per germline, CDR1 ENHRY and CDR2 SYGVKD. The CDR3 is CAISEGRPGYTF. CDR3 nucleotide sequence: TGTGCCATCAGTGAAGGCAGGCCAGGCTACACCTTC.

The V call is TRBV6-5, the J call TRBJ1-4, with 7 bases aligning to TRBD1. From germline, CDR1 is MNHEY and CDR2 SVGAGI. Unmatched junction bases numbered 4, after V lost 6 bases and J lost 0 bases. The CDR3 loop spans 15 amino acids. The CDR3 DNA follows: TGTGCCAGCAGGAGGGACAGAGCAACTAATGAAAAACTGTTTTTT. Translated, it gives CASRRDRATNEKLFF.

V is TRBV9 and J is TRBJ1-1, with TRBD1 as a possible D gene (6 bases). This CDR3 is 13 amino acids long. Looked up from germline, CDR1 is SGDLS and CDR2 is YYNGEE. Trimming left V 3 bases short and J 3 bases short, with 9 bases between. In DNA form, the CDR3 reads TGTGCCAGCAGCGGACACAGGGACACTGAAGCTTTCTTT. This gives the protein CASSGHRDTEAFF.

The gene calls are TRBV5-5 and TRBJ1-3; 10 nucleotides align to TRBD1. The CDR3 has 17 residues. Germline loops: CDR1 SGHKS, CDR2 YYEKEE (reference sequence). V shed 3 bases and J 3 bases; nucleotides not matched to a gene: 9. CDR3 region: CASSSKGTGENGNTIYF. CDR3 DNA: TGTGCCAGCAGCTCAAAAGGGACAGGGGAAAATGGAAACACCATATATTTT.

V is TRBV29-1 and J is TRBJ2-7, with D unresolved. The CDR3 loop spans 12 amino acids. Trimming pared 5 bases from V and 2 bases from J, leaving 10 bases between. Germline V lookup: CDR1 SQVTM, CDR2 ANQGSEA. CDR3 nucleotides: TGCAGCGTTTCTTGGGCCACCTACGAGCAGTACTTC. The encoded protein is CSVSWATYEQYF.

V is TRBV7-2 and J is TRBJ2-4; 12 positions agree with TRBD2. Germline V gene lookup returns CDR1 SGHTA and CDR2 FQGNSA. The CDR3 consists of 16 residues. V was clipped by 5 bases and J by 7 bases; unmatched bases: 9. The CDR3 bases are TGTGCCAGCAGCAAGACTAGCGGGGGTTTGGAGAACATTCAGTACTTC. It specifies CASSKTSGGLENIQYF.

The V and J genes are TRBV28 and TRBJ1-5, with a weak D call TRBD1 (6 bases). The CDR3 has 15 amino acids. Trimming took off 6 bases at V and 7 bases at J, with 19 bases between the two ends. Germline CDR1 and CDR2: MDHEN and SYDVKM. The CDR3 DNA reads TGTGCCAGCAGCCCCCTCCGCAGGGGTGACCAGCCCCAGCATTTT. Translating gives CASSPLRRGDQPQHF.

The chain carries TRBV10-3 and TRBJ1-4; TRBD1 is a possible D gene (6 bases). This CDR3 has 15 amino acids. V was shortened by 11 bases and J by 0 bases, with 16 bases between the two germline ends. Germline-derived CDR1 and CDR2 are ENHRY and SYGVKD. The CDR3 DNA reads TGTGCCTCACGAGGGGACATCTCAACTAATGAAAAACTGTTTTTT. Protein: CASRGDISTNEKLFF.

The CDR3 is CATLGGAYGYTF. DNA for the CDR3: TGTGCCACCTTGGGGGGGGCTTATGGCTACACCTTC. V gene TRBV10-3 combines with J gene TRBJ1-2; D is perhaps TRBD1 (6 bases). The CDR3 consists of 12 residues. CDR1 is ENHRY, CDR2 SYGVKD, per germline. The germline V and J ends were trimmed by 10 bases and 5 bases, with 14 bases remaining between them.

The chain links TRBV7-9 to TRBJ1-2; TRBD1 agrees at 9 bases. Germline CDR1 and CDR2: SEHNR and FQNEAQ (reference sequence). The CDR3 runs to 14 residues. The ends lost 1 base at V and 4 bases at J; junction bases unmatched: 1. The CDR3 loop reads CASSLGTGAYGYTF. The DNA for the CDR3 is TGTGCCAGCAGCTTAGGGACAGGGGCCTATGGCTACACCTTC.

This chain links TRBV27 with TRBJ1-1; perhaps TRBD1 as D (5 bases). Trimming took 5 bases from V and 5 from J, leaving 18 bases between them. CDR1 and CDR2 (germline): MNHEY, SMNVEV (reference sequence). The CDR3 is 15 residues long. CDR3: CASSRWEGRSTEAFF. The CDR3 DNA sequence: TGTGCCAGCAGTCGATGGGAGGGGCGAAGTACTGAAGCTTTCTTT.

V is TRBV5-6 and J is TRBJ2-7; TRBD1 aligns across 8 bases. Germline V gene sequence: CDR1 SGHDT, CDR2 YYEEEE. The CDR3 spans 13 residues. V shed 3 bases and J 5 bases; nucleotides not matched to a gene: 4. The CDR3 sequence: CASSWGQDDEQYF. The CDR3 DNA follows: TGTGCCAGCAGCTGGGGACAGGACGACGAGCAGTACTTC.

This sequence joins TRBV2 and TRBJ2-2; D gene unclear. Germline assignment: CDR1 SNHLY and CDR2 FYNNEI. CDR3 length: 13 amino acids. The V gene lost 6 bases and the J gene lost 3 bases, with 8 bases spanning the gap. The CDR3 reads CASRFRDTGELFF. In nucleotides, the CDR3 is TGTGCCAGCAGATTTCGAGACACCGGGGAGCTGTTTTTT. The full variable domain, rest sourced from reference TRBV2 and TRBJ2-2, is EPEVTQTPSHQVTQMGQEVILRCVPISNHLYFYWYRQILGQKVEFLVSFYNNEISEKSEIFDDQFSVERPDGSNFTLKIRSTKLEDSAMYFCASRFRDTGELFFGEGSRLTVL.

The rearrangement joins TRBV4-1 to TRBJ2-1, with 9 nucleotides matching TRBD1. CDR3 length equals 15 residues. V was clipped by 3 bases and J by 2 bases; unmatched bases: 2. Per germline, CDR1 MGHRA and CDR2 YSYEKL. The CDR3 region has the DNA TGCGCCAGCAGCCAGGGACAGGGAACCTACAATGAGCAGTTCTTC. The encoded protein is CASSQGQGTYNEQFF.